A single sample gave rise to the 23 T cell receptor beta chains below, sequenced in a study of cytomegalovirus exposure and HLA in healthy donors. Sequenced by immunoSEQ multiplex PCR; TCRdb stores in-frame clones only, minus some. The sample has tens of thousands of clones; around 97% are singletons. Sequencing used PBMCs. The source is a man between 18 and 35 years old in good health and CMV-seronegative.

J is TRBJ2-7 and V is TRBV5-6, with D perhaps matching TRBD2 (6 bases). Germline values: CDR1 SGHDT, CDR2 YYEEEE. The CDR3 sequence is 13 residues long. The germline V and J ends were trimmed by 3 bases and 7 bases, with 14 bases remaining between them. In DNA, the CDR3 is TGTGCCAGCAGCTCGGGACTCCCGGGAGAGCAGTACTTC. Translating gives CASSSGLPGEQYF.

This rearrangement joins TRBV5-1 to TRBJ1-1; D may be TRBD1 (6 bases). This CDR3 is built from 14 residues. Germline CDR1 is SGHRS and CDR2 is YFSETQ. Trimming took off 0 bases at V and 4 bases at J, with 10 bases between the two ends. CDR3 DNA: TGCGCCAGCAGCTTGGCCCCAGGGGTCACTGAAGCTTTCTTT. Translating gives CASSLAPGVTEAFF.

CDR3 coding DNA: TGCGCCAGCAGCTACCGGGGGGGGACCACTGAAGCTTTCTTT. It codes for CASSYRGGTTEAFF. This chain links TRBV4-1 with TRBJ1-1, with D tentatively TRBD1 (5 bases). Trimming took off 5 bases at V and 4 bases at J, with 14 bases between the two ends. The CDR3 has 14 residues. Germline V gene lookup returns CDR1 MGHRA and CDR2 YSYEKL.

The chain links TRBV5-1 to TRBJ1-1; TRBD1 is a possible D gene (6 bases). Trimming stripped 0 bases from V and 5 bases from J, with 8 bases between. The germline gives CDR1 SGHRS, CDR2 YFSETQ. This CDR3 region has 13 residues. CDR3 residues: CASSLEGGTEAFF. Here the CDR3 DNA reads TGCGCCAGCAGCTTGGAAGGGGGTACTGAAGCTTTCTTT.

For the CDR3, the DNA is TGTGCCAGCGGGTCCAGGGTGGAGACTGAAGCTTTCTTT. This translates into CASGSRVETEAFF. The V and J genes are TRBV6-5 and TRBJ1-1, with a possible D match to TRBD1 (5 bases). Between the trimmed V and J ends, which lost 8 bases and 5 bases, there was a span of 15 bases. Per the germline V gene, CDR1 is MNHEY and CDR2 is SVGAGI. This CDR3 has 13 residues.

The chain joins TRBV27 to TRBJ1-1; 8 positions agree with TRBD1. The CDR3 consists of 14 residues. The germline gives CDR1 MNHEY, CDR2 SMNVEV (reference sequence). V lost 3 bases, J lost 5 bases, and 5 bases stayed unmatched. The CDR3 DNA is TGTGCCAGCAGTTTCACAGGGGGAGGGACTGAAGCTTTCTTT. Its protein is CASSFTGGGTEAFF.

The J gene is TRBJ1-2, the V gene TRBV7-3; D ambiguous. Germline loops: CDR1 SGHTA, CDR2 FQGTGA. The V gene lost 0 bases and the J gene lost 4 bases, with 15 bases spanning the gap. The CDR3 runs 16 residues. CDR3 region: CASSLTKSRETYGYTF. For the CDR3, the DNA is TGTGCCAGCAGCTTAACGAAGTCGAGGGAAACCTATGGCTACACCTTC.

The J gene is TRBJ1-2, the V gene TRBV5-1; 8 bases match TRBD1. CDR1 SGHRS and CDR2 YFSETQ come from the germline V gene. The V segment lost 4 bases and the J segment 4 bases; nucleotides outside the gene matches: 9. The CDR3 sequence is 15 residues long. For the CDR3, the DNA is TGCGCCAGCAGCCCCGAGGGGACAGGACGCTATGGCTACACCTTC. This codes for CASSPEGTGRYGYTF. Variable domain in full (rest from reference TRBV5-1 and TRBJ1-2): KAGVTQTPRYLIKTRGQQVTLSCSPISGHRSVSWYQQTPGQGLQFLFEYFSETQRNKGNFPGRFSGRQFSNSRSEMNVSTLELGDSALYLCASSPEGTGRYGYTFGSGTRLTVV.

CDR3 region: CASSVLGRGNTGELFF. The CDR3 DNA reads TGTGCCAGCAGTGTTTTGGGGCGGGGGAACACCGGGGAGCTGTTTTTT. The chain recombines TRBV6-1 with TRBJ2-2; TRBD2 might be the D (6 bases). CDR3 length: 16 residues. Germline CDR1 MNHNS, CDR2 SASEGT. V gave up 4 bases and J gave up 1 base, with 13 bases separating them.

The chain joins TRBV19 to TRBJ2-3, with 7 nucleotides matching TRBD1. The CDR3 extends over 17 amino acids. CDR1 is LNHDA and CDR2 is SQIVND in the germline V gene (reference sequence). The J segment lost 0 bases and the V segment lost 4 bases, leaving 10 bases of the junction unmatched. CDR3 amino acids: CASSTRTGDHSTDTQYF. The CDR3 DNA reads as TGTGCCAGTAGTACCCGAACAGGGGACCATAGCACAGATACGCAGTATTTT.

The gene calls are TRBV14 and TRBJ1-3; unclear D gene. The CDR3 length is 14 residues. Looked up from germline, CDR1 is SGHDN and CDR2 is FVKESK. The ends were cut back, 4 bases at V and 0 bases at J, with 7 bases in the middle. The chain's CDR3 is CASSRTYSGNTIYF. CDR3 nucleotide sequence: TGTGCCAGCAGCCGCACATACTCTGGAAACACCATATATTTT.

The CDR3 loop reads CASSALGGNYGYTF. The DNA for the CDR3 is TGTGCCAGCAGTGCCTTAGGGGGAAACTATGGCTACACCTTC. This chain joins TRBV6-6 and TRBJ1-2; the D gene is possibly TRBD1 (6 bases). Deletions cut 5 bases from V and 2 bases from J, with 12 bases between. The germline V gene encodes CDR1 MNHNY and CDR2 SVGAGI (reference sequence). The CDR3 runs to 14 residues.

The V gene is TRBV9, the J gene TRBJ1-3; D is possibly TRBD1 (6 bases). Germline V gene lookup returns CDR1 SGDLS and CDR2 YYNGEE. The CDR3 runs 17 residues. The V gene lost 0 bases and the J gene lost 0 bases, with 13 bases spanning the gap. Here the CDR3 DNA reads TGTGCCAGCAGCGTAGCGGGGGGCGCTTACTCTGGAAACACCATATATTTT. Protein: CASSVAGGAYSGNTIYF.

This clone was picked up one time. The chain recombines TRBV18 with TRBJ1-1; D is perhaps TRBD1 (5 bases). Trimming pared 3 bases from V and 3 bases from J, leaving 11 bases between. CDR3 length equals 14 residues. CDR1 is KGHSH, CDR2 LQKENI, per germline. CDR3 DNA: TGTGCCAGCTCACCGGGGGGAATGGACACTGAAGCTTTCTTT. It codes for CASSPGGMDTEAFF.

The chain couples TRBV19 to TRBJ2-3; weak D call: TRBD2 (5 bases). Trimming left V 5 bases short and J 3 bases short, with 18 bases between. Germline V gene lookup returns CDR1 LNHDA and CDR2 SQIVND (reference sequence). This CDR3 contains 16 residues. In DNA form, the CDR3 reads TGTGCCAGTAGTTCCACGGGAAGTATTACGACAGATACGCAGTATTTT. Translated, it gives CASSSTGSITTDTQYF.

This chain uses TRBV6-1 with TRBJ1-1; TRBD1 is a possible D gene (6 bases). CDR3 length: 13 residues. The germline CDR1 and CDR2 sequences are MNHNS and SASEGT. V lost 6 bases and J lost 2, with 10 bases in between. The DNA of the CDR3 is TGTGCCAGCAGCGGACAGTTTAACACTGAAGCTTTCTTT. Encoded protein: CASSGQFNTEAFF.

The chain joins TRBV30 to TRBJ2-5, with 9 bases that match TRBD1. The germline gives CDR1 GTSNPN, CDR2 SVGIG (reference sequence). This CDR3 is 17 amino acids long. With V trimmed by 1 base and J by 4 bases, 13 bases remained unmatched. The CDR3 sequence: CAWSAKPWTGDRETQYF. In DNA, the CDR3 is TGTGCCTGGAGTGCAAAGCCCTGGACAGGGGATAGAGAGACCCAGTACTTC.

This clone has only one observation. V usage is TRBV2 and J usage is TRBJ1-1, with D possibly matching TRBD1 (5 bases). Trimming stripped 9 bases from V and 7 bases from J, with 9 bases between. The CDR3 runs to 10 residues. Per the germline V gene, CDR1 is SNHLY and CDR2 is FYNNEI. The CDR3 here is CARGGYEAFF. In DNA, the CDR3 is TGTGCCAGGGGGGGATATGAAGCTTTCTTT.

The CDR3 DNA reads TGTGCCAGCAGTGACGGGGGACAGGGGTCCTATAATTCACCCCTCCACTTT. Translating it yields CASSDGGQGSYNSPLHF. The V gene is TRBV6-1, the J gene TRBJ1-6; 10 nucleotides line up with TRBD1. Germline V CDR1 and CDR2: MNHNS, SASEGT. This CDR3 spans 17 amino acids. J lost 1 base, V lost 3 bases, and 3 bases had no gene match.

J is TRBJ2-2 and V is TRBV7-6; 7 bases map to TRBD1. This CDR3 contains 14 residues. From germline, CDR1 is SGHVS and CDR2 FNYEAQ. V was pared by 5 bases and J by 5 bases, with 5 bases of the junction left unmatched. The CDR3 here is CASSAGTDTGELFF. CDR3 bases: TGTGCCAGCAGCGCCGGGACAGATACCGGGGAGCTGTTTTTT.

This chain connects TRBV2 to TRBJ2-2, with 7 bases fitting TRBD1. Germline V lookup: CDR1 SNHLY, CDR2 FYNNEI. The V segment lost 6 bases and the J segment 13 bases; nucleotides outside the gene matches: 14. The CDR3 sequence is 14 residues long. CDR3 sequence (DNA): TGTGCCAGCAGCTCCCAGGGGGATCCCGGTGGGCTGTTTTTT. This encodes CASSSQGDPGGLFF.

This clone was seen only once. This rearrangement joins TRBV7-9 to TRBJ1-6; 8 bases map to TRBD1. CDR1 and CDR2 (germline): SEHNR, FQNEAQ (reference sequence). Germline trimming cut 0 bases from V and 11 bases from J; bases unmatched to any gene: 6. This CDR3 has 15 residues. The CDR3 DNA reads TGTGCCAGCAGCTTAGCTGACAGGGGTCATACACCCCTCCACTTT. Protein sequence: CASSLADRGHTPLHF.

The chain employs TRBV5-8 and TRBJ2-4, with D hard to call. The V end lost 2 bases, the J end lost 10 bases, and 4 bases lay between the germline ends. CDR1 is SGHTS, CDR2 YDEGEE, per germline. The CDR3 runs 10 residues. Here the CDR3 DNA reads TGTGCCAGCAGCTTCTATATTCAGTACTTC. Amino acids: CASSFYIQYF.